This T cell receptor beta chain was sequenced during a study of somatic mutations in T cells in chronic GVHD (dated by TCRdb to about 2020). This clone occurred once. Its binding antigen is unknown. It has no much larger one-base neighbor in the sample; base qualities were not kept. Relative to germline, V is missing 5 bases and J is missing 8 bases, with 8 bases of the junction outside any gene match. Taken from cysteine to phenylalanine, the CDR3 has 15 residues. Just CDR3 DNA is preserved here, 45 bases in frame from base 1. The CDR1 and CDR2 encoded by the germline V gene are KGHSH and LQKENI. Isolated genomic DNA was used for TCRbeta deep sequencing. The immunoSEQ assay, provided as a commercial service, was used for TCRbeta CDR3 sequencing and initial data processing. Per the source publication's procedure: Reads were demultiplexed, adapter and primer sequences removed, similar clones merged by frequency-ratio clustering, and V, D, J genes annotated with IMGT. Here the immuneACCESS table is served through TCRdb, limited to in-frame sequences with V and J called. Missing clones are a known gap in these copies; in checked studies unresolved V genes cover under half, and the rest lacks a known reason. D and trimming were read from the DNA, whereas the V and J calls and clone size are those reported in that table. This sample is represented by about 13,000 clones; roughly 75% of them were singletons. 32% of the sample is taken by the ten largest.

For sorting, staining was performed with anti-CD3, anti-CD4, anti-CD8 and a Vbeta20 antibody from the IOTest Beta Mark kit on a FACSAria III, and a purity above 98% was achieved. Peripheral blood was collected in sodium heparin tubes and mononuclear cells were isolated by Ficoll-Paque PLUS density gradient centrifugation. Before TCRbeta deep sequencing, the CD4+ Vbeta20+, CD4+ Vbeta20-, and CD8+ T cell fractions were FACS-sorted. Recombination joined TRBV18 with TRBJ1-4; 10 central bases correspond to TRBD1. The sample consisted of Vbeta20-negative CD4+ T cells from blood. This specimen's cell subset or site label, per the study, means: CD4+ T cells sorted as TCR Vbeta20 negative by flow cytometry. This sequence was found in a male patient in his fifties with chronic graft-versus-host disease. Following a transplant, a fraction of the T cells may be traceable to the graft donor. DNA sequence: TGTGCCAGCTCAGGGGAGACAGGGGGCAGCGAAAAACTGTTTTTT. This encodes CASSGETGGSEKLFF. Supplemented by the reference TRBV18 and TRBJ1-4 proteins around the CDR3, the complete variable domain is NAGVMQNPRHLVRRRGQEARLRCSPMKGHSHVYWYRQLPEEGLKFMVYLQKENIIDESGMPKERFSAEFPKEGPSILRIQQVVRGDSAAYFCASSGETGGSEKLFFGSGTQLSVL.